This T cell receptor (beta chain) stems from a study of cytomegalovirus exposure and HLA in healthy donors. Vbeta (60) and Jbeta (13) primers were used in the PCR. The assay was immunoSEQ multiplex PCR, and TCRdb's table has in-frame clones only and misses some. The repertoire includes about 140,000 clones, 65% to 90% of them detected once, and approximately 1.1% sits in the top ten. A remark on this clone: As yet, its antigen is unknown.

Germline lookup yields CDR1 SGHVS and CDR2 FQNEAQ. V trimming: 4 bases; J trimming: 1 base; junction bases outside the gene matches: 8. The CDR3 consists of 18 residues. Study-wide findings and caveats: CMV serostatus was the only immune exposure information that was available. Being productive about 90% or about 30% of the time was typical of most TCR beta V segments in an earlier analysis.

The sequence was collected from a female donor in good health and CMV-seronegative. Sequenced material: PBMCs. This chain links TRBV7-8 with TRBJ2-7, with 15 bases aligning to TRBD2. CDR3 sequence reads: CASSWVPGLAGGSYEQYF. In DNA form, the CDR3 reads TGTGCCAGCAGCTGGGTCCCGGGACTAGCGGGAGGTTCCTACGAGCAGTACTTC.